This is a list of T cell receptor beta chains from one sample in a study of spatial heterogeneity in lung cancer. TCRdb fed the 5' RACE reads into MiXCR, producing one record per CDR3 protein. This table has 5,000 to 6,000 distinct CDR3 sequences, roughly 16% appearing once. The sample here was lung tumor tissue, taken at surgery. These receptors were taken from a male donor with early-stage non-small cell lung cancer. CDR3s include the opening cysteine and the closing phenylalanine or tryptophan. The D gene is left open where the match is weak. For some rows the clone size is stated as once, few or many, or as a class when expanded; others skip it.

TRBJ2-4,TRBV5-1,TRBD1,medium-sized,CASSLVGRGLENIQYF,TGCGCCAGCAGCTTGGTGGGCAGGGGGTTGGAAAACATTCAGTACTTC
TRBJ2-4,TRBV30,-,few,CAWSVQGPVYIQYF,TGTGCCTGGAGTGTACAGGGCCCCGTATACATTCAGTACTTC
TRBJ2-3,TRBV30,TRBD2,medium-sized,CAWSGGLAGRRDTQYF,TGTGCCTGGAGTGGGGGACTAGCGGGGCGTCGGGATACGCAGTATTTT
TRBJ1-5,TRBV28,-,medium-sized,CASSFNQPQHF,TGTGCCAGCAGTTTTAATCAGCCCCAGCATTTT
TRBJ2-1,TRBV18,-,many,CASSPPNPGANEQFF,TGTGCCAGCTCACCACCGAATCCGGGAGCCAATGAGCAGTTCTTC
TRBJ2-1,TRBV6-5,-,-,CASSPGTRGEQFF,TGTGCCAGCAGCCCCGGGACTCGGGGTGAGCAGTTCTTC
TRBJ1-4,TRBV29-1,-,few,CSVGKGATNEKLFF,TGCAGCGTTGGGAAGGGAGCAACTAATGAAAAACTGTTTTTT
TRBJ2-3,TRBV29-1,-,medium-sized,CSVLGISTDTQYF,TGCAGCGTCCTAGGGATCAGCACAGATACGCAGTATTTT
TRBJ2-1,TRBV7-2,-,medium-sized,CASSPRISYNEQFF,TGTGCCAGCAGCCCGAGAATCTCCTACAATGAGCAGTTCTTC
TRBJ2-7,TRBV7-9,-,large,CASSLETWPEQYF,TGTGCCAGCAGCCTGGAGACTTGGCCCGAGCAGTACTTC
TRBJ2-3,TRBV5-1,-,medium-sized,CASSLDPGVTDTQYF,TGCGCCAGCAGCTTGGATCCGGGAGTCACAGATACGCAGTATTTT
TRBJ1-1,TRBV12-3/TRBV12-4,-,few,CATGGLPNTEAFF,TGTGCCACCGGGGGACTGCCGAACACTGAAGCTTTCTTT
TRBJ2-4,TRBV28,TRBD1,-,CASTPGTGGLGIQYF,TGTGCCAGCACCCCCGGGACAGGGGGTCTGGGCATTCAGTACTTC
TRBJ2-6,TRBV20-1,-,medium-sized,CSAMKGANVLTF,TGCAGTGCTATGAAAGGGGCCAACGTCCTGACTTTC
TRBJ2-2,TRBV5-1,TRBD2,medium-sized,CASSSLAGGAGELFF,TGCGCCAGCAGCTCGCTAGCGGGAGGGGCCGGGGAGCTGTTTTTT
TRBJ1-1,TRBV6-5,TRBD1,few,CASSWDRGTEAFF,TGTGCCAGCAGCTGGGACAGGGGGACTGAAGCTTTCTTT
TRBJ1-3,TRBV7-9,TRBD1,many,CASSFGPTGFSGNTIYF,TGTGCCAGCAGCTTTGGCCCGACAGGGTTCTCTGGAAACACCATATATTTT
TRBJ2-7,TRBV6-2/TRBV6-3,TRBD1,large,CASSDTGHGQGQVRHEQYF,TGTGCCAGCAGTGATACTGGGCACGGACAGGGACAGGTTCGCCACGAGCAGTACTTC
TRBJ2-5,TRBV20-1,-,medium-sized,CSARNRGETQYF,TGCAGTGCTAGAAACAGAGGGGAGACCCAGTACTTC
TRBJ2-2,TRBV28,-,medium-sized,CATTYRGGRVGANTGELFF,TGTGCCACGACCTACAGGGGAGGAAGAGTCGGCGCGAACACCGGGGAGCTGTTTTTT
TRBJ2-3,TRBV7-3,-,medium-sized,CASSSSTDTQYF,TGTGCCAGCAGCTCGAGCACAGATACGCAGTATTTT
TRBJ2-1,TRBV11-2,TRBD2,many,CASSLETSGKPFYNEQFF,TGTGCCAGCAGCTTAGAAACTAGCGGGAAGCCTTTCTACAATGAGCAGTTCTTC
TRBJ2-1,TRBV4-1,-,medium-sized,CASSPSKSGDFSYNEQFF,TGCGCCAGCAGCCCTTCCAAGAGCGGAGACTTCTCCTACAATGAGCAGTTCTTC
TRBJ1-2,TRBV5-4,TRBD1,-,CASSQKATGGFNGYTF,TGTGCCAGCAGCCAAAAAGCTACAGGGGGCTTTAATGGCTACACCTTC
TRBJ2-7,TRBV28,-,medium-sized,CASSLDGVGGYEQYF,TGTGCCAGCAGTTTAGATGGGGTTGGAGGATACGAGCAGTACTTC
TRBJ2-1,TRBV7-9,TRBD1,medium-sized,CASSLDQGQVGHEQFF,TGTGCCAGCAGCTTAGATCAAGGACAGGTTGGGCATGAGCAGTTCTTC
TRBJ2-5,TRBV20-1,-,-,CSARTSRETQYF,TGCAGTGCTAGAACTAGTCGCGAGACCCAGTACTTC
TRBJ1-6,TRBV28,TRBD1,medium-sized,CASSGRTGYNSPLHF,TGTGCCAGCAGTGGGCGGACAGGGTATAATTCACCCCTCCACTTT
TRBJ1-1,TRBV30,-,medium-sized,CAWTVNTEAFF,TGTGCCTGGACAGTGAACACTGAAGCTTTCTTT